This T cell receptor (beta chain) derives from a study of T cells after yellow fever vaccination. Study-level points and caveats: The secondary response peaked faster, at day 5 versus 15, but was weaker.

The ends were cut back, 9 bases at V and 4 bases at J, with 14 bases in the middle. This CDR3 comprises 13 residues. In germline, CDR1 is MNHNS, CDR2 SASEGT. This clonotype was detected many times. Its antigen is as yet unknown. TCRdb re-analysed the 5' RACE reads in MiXCR, keeping a single row per CDR3 protein. The sample includes under 200,000 distinct CDR3 sequences, approximately 6.8% of them seen just once. Here the sequenced sample was CD4+ T cells sorted from PBMCs, taken around 5 days after the first yellow fever vaccination. The TCR originated in a man aged 18-30 years who received the YFV17D yellow fever vaccine. The gene calls are TRBV6-1 and TRBJ2-3; possible D gene TRBD2, 5 bases. The chain's CDR3 is CASSRAGPDTQYF. CDR3 coding DNA: TGTGCCAGTTCCCGCGCGGGCCCAGATACGCAGTATTTT.